This TCR beta chain was recovered during a study of T cell responses to AZD1222 COVID-19 vaccine. Study-wide findings and caveats: Mapped onto spike, vaccine-associated CD4 TCRs spanned it and were dominant at 160-218 and 743-854. Only six people who got AZD1222 tested seropositive at baseline.

The CDR3 has 15 residues. Trimming took off 0 bases at V and 2 bases at J, with 9 bases between the two ends. Germline V lookup: CDR1 SGHRS, CDR2 YFSETQ. TCRdb's table, derived via immunoSEQ multiplex PCR, lists solely in-frame clones and lacks some. Of about 130,000 clones detected, about 90% appear once; the ten largest clones hold roughly 4.4%. In the case of this clone: Its antigen is currently unknown.

The sequence came from an adult in good health. This chain links TRBV5-1 with TRBJ2-1, with a possible D match to TRBD1 (7 bases). Sequences were derived from peripheral blood, sampled on day 0 of MenACWY control vaccination. Written as DNA, the CDR3 is TGCGCCAGCAGCTTGGCCAGGGGGGCCTACAATGAGCAGTTCTTC. Translating it yields CASSLARGAYNEQFF.